A selection of T cell receptor beta chains follows, all from one sample in a study of cytomegalovirus exposure and HLA in healthy donors. Repertoires were generated with immunoSEQ multiplex PCR, while TCRdb's copy carries only in-frame clones and drops some. Of hundreds of thousands of clones in the sample, approximately 87% were seen once. The sample comprised PBMCs. Receptors originate from a man aged 18-30 years in good health and CMV-seronegative. CDR3s include the opening cysteine and the closing phenylalanine or tryptophan. The D gene is left open where the match is weak. Rows may omit the clone size; those that give it use once, few, many or a size class.

clone_size j_call d_call v_call cdr3_nt cdr3_aa
NA TRBJ1-1 NA TRBV5-1 TGCGCCAGCAGACCCGGACAAGGGAACACTGAAGCTTTCTTT CASRPGQGNTEAFF
NA TRBJ2-5 NA TRBV28 TGTGCCAGCAGTTCCCCCGCGGGAGAGACCCAGTACTTC CASSSPAGETQYF
once TRBJ2-3 NA TRBV7-2 TGTGCCAGCAGCCTCATAGGGGCAGATACGCAGTATTTT CASSLIGADTQYF
NA TRBJ1-6 NA TRBV25-1 TGTGCCAGCAATCACCGGTTTTCACCCCTCCACTTT CASNHRFSPLHF
NA TRBJ1-4 TRBD1 TRBV9 TGTGCCAGCAGCGTTCAGGGGGCGCGGGATGAAAAACTGTTTTTT CASSVQGARDEKLFF
NA TRBJ2-1 NA TRBV2 TGTGCCAGCAGTGACGGAACTAGTGCCTACAATGAGCAGTTCTTC CASSDGTSAYNEQFF
NA TRBJ2-3 TRBD2 TRBV28 TGTGCCAGCAGTATCTTAGCGGGGACTAGCACAGATACGCAGTATTTT CASSILAGTSTDTQYF
NA TRBJ1-2 NA TRBV9 TGTGCCAGCAGCGTAGGGGTTGGCGGCTATGGCTACACCTTC CASSVGVGGYGYTF
NA TRBJ2-1 NA TRBV12-5 TGTGCTAGTGGTTTTGAGGGAAATGAGCAGTTCTTC CASGFEGNEQFF
NA TRBJ2-7 NA TRBV5-6 TGTGCCAGCAGCTTGGTCGGCGGAACGGGCGAGCAGTACTTC CASSLVGGTGEQYF
NA TRBJ1-5 TRBD1 TRBV11-2 TGTGCCAGCAGCTTAAACCCGACAGGGGGTAATAGCAATCAGCCCCAGCATTTT CASSLNPTGGNSNQPQHF
NA TRBJ2-3 TRBD1 TRBV7-2 TGTGCCAGCAGCTGGGACAGGGGATCCGATACGCAGTATTTT CASSWDRGSDTQYF
NA TRBJ1-5 NA TRBV7-2 TGTGCCAGCAGCTTAGGTCAGGGGATCAATCAGCCCCAGCATTTT CASSLGQGINQPQHF
NA TRBJ2-3 NA TRBV4-3 TGCGCCAGCAGCCAAGACGGGAGTCGGGCAGATACGCAGTATTTT CASSQDGSRADTQYF
NA TRBJ2-2 NA TRBV7-2 TGTGCCAGCAGCTTCGTTGGCGGTTACACCGGGGAGCTGTTTTTT CASSFVGGYTGELFF
NA TRBJ1-3 NA TRBV29-1 TGCAGCGCCGACGGGAACTCTGGAAACACCATATATTTT CSADGNSGNTIYF
NA TRBJ2-7 NA TRBV6-6 TGTGCCAGCAGTTACTCGGAGGAGCAGTACTTC CASSYSEEQYF
NA TRBJ1-2 TRBD1 TRBV19 TGTGCCAGTAGTATAGGAGGGACAGGTCTCGGTGGCTACACCTTC CASSIGGTGLGGYTF
once TRBJ2-7 TRBD1 TRBV27 TGTGCCAGCAGTTTGGGACAGACCCTCTACGAGCAGTACTTC CASSLGQTLYEQYF
NA TRBJ2-3 TRBD2 TRBV27 TGTGCCAGCAGTGAAACCCCGGGACTAGCATTCCATACGCAGTATTTT CASSETPGLAFHTQYF
NA TRBJ2-3 TRBD1 TRBV4-3 TGCGCCAGCAGCCAAGATAGACGGACAGGGGGGAGCACAGATACGCAGTATTTT CASSQDRRTGGSTDTQYF
NA TRBJ2-2 NA TRBV27 TGTGCCAGCAGTTATCTTCAGGGACAATCCGGGGAGCTGTTTTTT CASSYLQGQSGELFF
NA TRBJ1-2 TRBD1 TRBV4-3 TGCGCCAGCAGCCCGCCGGGACAGGGAAACTATGGCTACACCTTC CASSPPGQGNYGYTF
NA TRBJ2-7 TRBD2 TRBV7-2 TGTGCCAGCCTCGGCGGACTAGCGGGATCCGAGCAGTACTTC CASLGGLAGSEQYF